This T cell receptor beta chain came from a study of blood T cell repertoires in COVID-19. Study-wide background: PBMCs, B-cell-depleted T cells, or T cells provided the cDNA or gDNA that made up the material.

Between the trimmed V and J ends, which lost 6 bases and 2 bases, there was a span of 14 bases. The CDR3 contains 15 residues. Germline CDR1 reads LNHDA; CDR2 reads SQIVND (reference sequence). Participant-reported clinical history was the basis for cohort assignment. Sequenced by immunoSEQ multiplex PCR; TCRdb stores in-frame clones only, minus some. This table has 150,000 to 200,000 clones, 88% appearing once. This clone appeared once. This clonotype originated in a woman aged 45-59 years who had recovered from COVID-19. Sequencing used PBMCs or T cells enriched from blood (not recorded which). The V call is TRBV19, the J call TRBJ1-3; maybe TRBD1 (6 bases). In nucleotides, the CDR3 is TGTGCCAGTAGCCGGACAGCAACGCCTGGAAACACCATATATTTT. Protein: CASSRTATPGNTIYF.